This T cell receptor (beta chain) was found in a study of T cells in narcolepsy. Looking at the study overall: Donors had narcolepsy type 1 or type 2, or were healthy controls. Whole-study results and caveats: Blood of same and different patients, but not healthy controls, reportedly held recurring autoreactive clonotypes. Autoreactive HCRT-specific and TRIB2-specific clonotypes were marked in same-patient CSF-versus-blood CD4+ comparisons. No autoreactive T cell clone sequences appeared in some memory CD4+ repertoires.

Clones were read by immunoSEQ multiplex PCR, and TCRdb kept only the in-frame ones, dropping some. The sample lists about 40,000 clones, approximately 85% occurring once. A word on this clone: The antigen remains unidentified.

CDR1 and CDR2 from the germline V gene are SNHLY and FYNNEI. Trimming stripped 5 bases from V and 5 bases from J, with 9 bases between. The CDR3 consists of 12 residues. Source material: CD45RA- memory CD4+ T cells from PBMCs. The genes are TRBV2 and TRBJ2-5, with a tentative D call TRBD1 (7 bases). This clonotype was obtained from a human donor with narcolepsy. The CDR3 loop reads CASSSGGETQYF. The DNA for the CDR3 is TGTGCCAGCAGTTCAGGGGGGGAGACCCAGTACTTC.